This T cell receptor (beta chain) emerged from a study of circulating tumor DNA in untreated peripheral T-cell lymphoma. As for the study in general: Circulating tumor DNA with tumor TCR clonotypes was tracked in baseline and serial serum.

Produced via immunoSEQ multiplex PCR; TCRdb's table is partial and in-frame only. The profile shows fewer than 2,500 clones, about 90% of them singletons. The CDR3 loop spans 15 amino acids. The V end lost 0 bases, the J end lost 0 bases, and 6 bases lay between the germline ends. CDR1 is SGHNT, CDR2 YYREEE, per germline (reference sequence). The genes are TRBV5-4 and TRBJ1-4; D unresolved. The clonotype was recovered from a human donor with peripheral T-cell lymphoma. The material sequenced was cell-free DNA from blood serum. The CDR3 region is CASSLGGSTNEKLFF. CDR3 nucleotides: TGTGCCAGCAGCTTGGGAGGTTCAACTAATGAAAAACTGTTTTTT.